The next 23 T cell receptor beta chains were all read from a single sample in a study of T cell responses to AZD1222 COVID-19 vaccine. TCRdb keeps only in-frame clones here, not all; method: immunoSEQ multiplex PCR. This table has more than 95,000 clones, around 91% appearing once. The input for sequencing was peripheral blood, taken on day 0 of AZD1222 vaccination. The receptors stem from an adult in good health.

The chain is built from TRBV5-4 and TRBJ1-6; D gene unclear. Trimming took off 0 bases at V and 9 bases at J, with 10 bases between the two ends. CDR1 SGHNT and CDR2 YYREEE come from the germline V gene (reference sequence). This CDR3 has 14 amino acids. The CDR3 spells CASSLAAGSSPLHF. In DNA, the CDR3 is TGTGCCAGCAGCTTGGCGGCCGGGAGTTCACCCCTCCACTTT.

This clone came up once. The rearrangement uses TRBV6-4 and TRBJ2-7; 10 positions agree with TRBD2. The CDR3 spans 18 residues. V shed 7 bases and J 0 bases; nucleotides not matched to a gene: 15. Germline V gives CDR1 MRHNA, CDR2 SNTAGT. The CDR3 region has the DNA TGTGCCAGCATCCGCGGCCTAGCGGGGGTGGACCCCTCCTACGAGCAGTACTTC. It translates to CASIRGLAGVDPSYEQYF.

This chain joins TRBV27 and TRBJ2-5, with D maybe TRBD2 (6 bases). The CDR3 consists of 13 residues. Trimming took off 6 bases at V and 5 bases at J, with 13 bases between the two ends. The germline CDR1 and CDR2 sequences are MNHEY and SMNVEV (reference sequence). The DNA of the CDR3 is TGTGCCAGCAGCCGCCAAGGAGGGGAGACCCAGTACTTC. Amino acid sequence: CASSRQGGETQYF.

This chain links TRBV9 with TRBJ2-5; no clear D. V dropped 0 bases and J dropped 1 base, with 7 bases sitting between them. Per the germline V gene, CDR1 is SGDLS and CDR2 is YYNGEE. The CDR3 has 14 amino acids. DNA for the CDR3: TGTGCCAGCAGCGTAGGGCTAACCCAAGAGACCCAGTACTTC. Translated, it gives CASSVGLTQETQYF.

This chain connects TRBV5-6 to TRBJ1-1; D unclear. V was shortened by 2 bases and J by 1 base, with 12 bases between the two germline ends. The CDR3 covers 15 residues. Germline V CDR1 and CDR2: SGHDT, YYEEEE. As DNA, the CDR3 is TGTGCCAGCAGCTTTCCTGGACTGAGGAACACTGAAGCTTTCTTT. Its protein product is CASSFPGLRNTEAFF.

The V call is TRBV27, the J call TRBJ2-1, with a weak D call TRBD1 (6 bases). Deletions cut 8 bases from V and 4 bases from J, with 12 bases between. The germline V gene has CDR1 MNHEY and CDR2 SMNVEV (reference sequence). This CDR3 has 13 amino acids. The CDR3 DNA follows: TGTGCCAGCTGGACAGAAGAATACAATGAGCAGTTCTTC. The encoded protein is CASWTEEYNEQFF.

The chain uses TRBV27 and TRBJ2-7; D possibly corresponds to TRBD2 (6 bases). Trimming removed 2 bases from V and 0 bases from J, with 17 bases in between. Germline V CDR1 and CDR2: MNHEY, SMNVEV (reference sequence). This CDR3 region has 17 residues. CDR3 amino acids: CASSLRPTARGSYEQYF. As DNA, the CDR3 is TGTGCCAGCAGTTTAAGGCCGACAGCGCGGGGCTCCTACGAGCAGTACTTC.

This clone was observed a single time. This rearrangement joins TRBV3-1 (or the pseudogene TRBV3-2) to TRBJ1-2, with no clear D. V lost 2 bases and J lost 8, with 21 bases in between. The germline V gene encodes CDR1 LGHDT and CDR2 YNNKEL (reference sequence). The CDR3 spans 16 residues. As DNA, the CDR3 is TGTGCCAGCAGCCAACCCGGGGTAAGCCCCGTGGAGGGCTACACCTTC. Translated: CASSQPGVSPVEGYTF.

The CDR3 reads CASRRGTGDGTEAFF. CDR3 coding DNA: TGTGCCAGTAGGAGGGGAACAGGGGATGGCACTGAAGCTTTCTTT. The chain combines TRBV19 with TRBJ1-1; TRBD1 matches 7 bases. The CDR3 is made up of 15 amino acids. J lost 4 bases, V lost 6 bases, and 11 bases had no gene match. Germline assignment: CDR1 LNHDA and CDR2 SQIVND (reference sequence).

This clone has only a few counts. This chain uses TRBV7-9 with TRBJ1-2; D unclear. The V gene lost 5 bases and the J gene lost 8 bases, with 21 bases spanning the gap. The germline gives CDR1 SEHNR, CDR2 FQNEAQ (reference sequence). The CDR3 consists of 15 residues. In nucleotides, the CDR3 is TGTGCCAGCAGCCCCGACCTTTTGCGCCTAATGGGCTACACCTTC. It yields the protein CASSPDLLRLMGYTF.

This chain links TRBV4-1 with TRBJ1-5, with D possibly TRBD1 on 5 matching bases. Germline V gene sequence: CDR1 MGHRA, CDR2 YSYEKL. The CDR3 contains 15 residues. V lost 1 base to trimming and J lost 8 bases, with 15 bases between them. CDR3 protein: CASSQVGTVLEPQHF. The CDR3 DNA reads TGCGCCAGCAGCCAAGTGGGGACCGTCTTGGAGCCCCAGCATTTT.

This clone was seen once. V is TRBV2 and J is TRBJ2-5; 13 bases fit TRBD2. Per the germline V gene, CDR1 is SNHLY and CDR2 is FYNNEI. Unmatched junction bases numbered 5, after V lost 5 bases and J lost 5 bases. This CDR3 region has 15 residues. CDR3 DNA sequence: TGTGCCAGCAGTCTGGGACTAGCGGGGCTGGAGACCCAGTACTTC. It yields the protein CASSLGLAGLETQYF.

This chain uses TRBV7-3 with TRBJ1-2; D remains ambiguous. Germline V gene lookup returns CDR1 SGHTA and CDR2 FQGTGA. Deletions cut 5 bases from V and 7 bases from J, with 17 bases between. The CDR3 length is 14 residues. CDR3 in amino acids: CASSPLSGLGGYTF. In DNA form, the CDR3 reads TGTGCCAGCAGCCCCTTAAGTGGGCTTGGTGGCTACACCTTC.

V and J are TRBV3-1 (or the pseudogene TRBV3-2) and TRBJ2-7, with TRBD1 as a possible D gene (6 bases). Germline values: CDR1 LGHDT, CDR2 YNNKEL (reference sequence). The CDR3 contains 14 residues. Trimming cost V 5 bases and J 2 bases, with 13 bases left between them. CDR3 protein: CASSDRGGPYEQYF. CDR3 DNA: TGTGCCAGCAGCGACAGAGGGGGACCCTACGAGCAGTACTTC.

The chain is built from TRBV30 and TRBJ2-3; D gene unclear. Germline CDR1 and CDR2: GTSNPN and SVGIG (reference sequence). CDR3 length: 14 amino acids. V was clipped by 5 bases and J by 6 bases, with 18 bases between them. CDR3 DNA: TGTGCCTGGCGTCGGGTTCCCTTCTGGGATACGCAGTATTTT. Amino acid sequence: CAWRRVPFWDTQYF.

The V and J genes are TRBV27 and TRBJ1-2; 7 bases agree with TRBD1. The CDR3 has 15 amino acids. V lost 0 bases to trimming and J lost 5 bases; unmatched junction nucleotides: 6. The germline gives CDR1 MNHEY, CDR2 SMNVEV (reference sequence). The CDR3 spells CASSLSNRGLYGYTF. CDR3 nucleotides: TGTGCCAGCAGTTTATCTAACAGGGGACTATATGGCTACACCTTC.

The rearrangement joins TRBV5-4 to TRBJ2-5; 9 bases match TRBD2. This CDR3 is 14 amino acids long. V was clipped by 4 bases and J by 3 bases; unmatched bases: 4. In germline, CDR1 is SGHNT, CDR2 YYREEE (reference sequence). The CDR3 sequence is CASSVRGGKETQYF. In DNA, the CDR3 is TGTGCCAGCAGCGTGCGGGGGGGCAAAGAGACCCAGTACTTC.

The chain uses TRBV30 and TRBJ2-7; possible D gene TRBD1, 5 bases. Germline V CDR1 and CDR2: GTSNPN, SVGIG (reference sequence). The CDR3 runs 14 residues. Trimming shortened V by 2 bases and J by 0 bases, and 11 bases separated the two germline ends. DNA for the CDR3: TGTGCCTGGAGTAGGGGCGGCAGCTCCTACGAGCAGTACTTC. Residues: CAWSRGGSSYEQYF.

The rearrangement joins TRBV19 to TRBJ1-2; D gene uncertain. Deletions cut 4 bases from V and 4 bases from J, with 10 bases between. There are 13 residues in the CDR3. Germline CDR1 reads LNHDA; CDR2 reads SQIVND (reference sequence). CDR3 amino acids: CASSRGRAYGYTF. Written as DNA, the CDR3 is TGTGCCAGTAGTAGAGGCAGAGCCTATGGCTACACCTTC.

The chain is built from TRBV5-8 and TRBJ1-5; perhaps TRBD1 as D (6 bases). The CDR3 runs to 14 residues. V gave up 1 base and J gave up 8 bases, with 13 bases separating them. Germline V gives CDR1 SGHTS, CDR2 YDEGEE. The CDR3 loop reads CASSLTGFVEPQHF. The CDR3 coding sequence is TGTGCCAGCAGCTTGACAGGGTTTGTAGAGCCCCAGCATTTT. The variable domain in full, completed from reference TRBV5-8 and TRBJ1-5, reads EAGVTQSPTHLIKTRGQQATLRCSPISGHTSVYWYQQALGLGLQFLLWYDEGEERNRGNFPPRFSGRQFPNYSSELNVNALELEDSALYLCASSLTGFVEPQHFGDGTRLSIL.

This chain connects TRBV5-8 to TRBJ2-7; D remains ambiguous. Looked up from germline, CDR1 is SGHTS and CDR2 is YDEGEE. V shed 7 bases and J shed 3 bases, with 11 bases lying between them. The CDR3 contains 12 residues. CDR3 protein: CASSLQDYEQYF. The CDR3 nucleotides read TGTGCCAGCTCCCTTCAGGACTACGAGCAGTACTTC. Full variable domain (outside the CDR3, taken from reference TRBV5-8 and TRBJ2-7): EAGVTQSPTHLIKTRGQQATLRCSPISGHTSVYWYQQALGLGLQFLLWYDEGEERNRGNFPPRFSGRQFPNYSSELNVNALELEDSALYLCASSLQDYEQYFGPGTRLTVT.

This clone showed up just once. The V call is TRBV3-1 (or the pseudogene TRBV3-2), the J call TRBJ1-6; D not resolved. CDR1 is LGHDT and CDR2 is YNNKEL in the germline V gene (reference sequence). The CDR3 sequence is 12 residues long. Deletions cut 0 bases from V and 15 bases from J, with 9 bases between. CDR3 bases: TGTGCCAGCAGCCAAGATGTTAGGAGCCTCCACTTT. It specifies CASSQDVRSLHF.

The chain combines TRBV29-1 with TRBJ2-7; D may be TRBD1 or TRBD2 (5 bases each). The ends were cut back, 7 bases at V and 0 bases at J, with 13 bases in the middle. Germline V CDR1 and CDR2: SQVTM, ANQGSEA. The length of the CDR3 is 13 residues. CDR3 residues: CSGSRGSSYEQYF. CDR3 nucleotides: TGCAGCGGATCGAGGGGAAGCTCCTACGAGCAGTACTTC.